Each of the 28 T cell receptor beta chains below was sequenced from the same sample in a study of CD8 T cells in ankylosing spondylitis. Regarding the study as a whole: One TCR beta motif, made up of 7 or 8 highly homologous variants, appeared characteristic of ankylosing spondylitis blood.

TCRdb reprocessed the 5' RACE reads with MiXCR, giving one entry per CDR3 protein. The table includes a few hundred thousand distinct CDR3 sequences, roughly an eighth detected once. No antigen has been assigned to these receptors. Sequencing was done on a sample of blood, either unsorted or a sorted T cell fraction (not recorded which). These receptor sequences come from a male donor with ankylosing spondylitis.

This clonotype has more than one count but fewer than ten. CDR3 bases: TGCGCCAGCAGCTTGGTAGCGGGGGTCTCCTACGAGCAGTACTTC. Translated, it gives CASSLVAGVSYEQYF. The chain is built from TRBV5-1 and TRBJ2-7; 9 bases line up with TRBD2. This CDR3 has 15 residues. V lost 0 bases, J lost 0 bases, and 1 base stayed unmatched. CDR1 is SGHRS, CDR2 YFSETQ, per germline.

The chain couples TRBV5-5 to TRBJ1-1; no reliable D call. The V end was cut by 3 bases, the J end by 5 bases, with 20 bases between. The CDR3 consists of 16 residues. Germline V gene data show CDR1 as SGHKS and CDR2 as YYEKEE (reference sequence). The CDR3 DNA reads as TGTGCCAGCAGCTCCCGAGCGGTCCCCCTTGGGACTGAAGCTTTCTTT. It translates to CASSSRAVPLGTEAFF.

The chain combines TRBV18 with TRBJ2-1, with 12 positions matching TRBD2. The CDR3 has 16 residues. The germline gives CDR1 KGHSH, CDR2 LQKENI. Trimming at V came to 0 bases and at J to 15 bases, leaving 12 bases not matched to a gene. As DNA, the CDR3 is TGTGCCAGCTCACCACCGGGACTAGCGGGCCTCTTATCGCGGTTCTTC. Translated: CASSPPGLAGLLSRFF.

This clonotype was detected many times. CDR3 in DNA: TGCGCCAGCAGCTTGCGACTAGCGGGAGGGCCAGTCACCGGGGAGCTGTTTTTT. Translating gives CASSLRLAGGPVTGELFF. The chain couples TRBV5-1 to TRBJ2-2, with 14 bases aligning to TRBD2. Per the germline V gene, CDR1 is SGHRS and CDR2 is YFSETQ. The CDR3 has 18 residues. V was pared by 1 base and J by 4 bases, with 6 bases of the junction left unmatched.

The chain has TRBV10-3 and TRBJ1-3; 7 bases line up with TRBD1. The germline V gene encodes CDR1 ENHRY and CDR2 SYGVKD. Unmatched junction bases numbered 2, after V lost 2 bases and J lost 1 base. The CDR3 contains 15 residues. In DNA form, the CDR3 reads TGTGCCATCAGTGAGGGGGACAGTTCTGGAAACACCATATATTTT. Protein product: CAISEGDSSGNTIYF.

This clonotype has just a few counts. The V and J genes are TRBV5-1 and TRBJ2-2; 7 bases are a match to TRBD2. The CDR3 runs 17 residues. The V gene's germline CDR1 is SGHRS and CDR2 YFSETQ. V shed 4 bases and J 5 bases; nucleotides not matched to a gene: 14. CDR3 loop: CASSPEGGGRGTGELFF. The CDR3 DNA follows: TGCGCCAGCAGCCCAGAAGGCGGCGGGAGAGGGACCGGGGAGCTGTTTTTT.

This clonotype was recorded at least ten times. CDR3 in DNA: TGCGCCAGCAGCGACGGGACGGGTCCCGCGGGTGAGCAGTACTTC. This encodes CASSDGTGPAGEQYF. The chain couples TRBV5-1 to TRBJ2-7; tentatively, D is TRBD1 or TRBD2 (5 bases each). CDR3 length: 15 residues. Germline V gene data show CDR1 as SGHRS and CDR2 as YFSETQ. V was clipped by 4 bases and J by 7 bases, with 21 bases between them.

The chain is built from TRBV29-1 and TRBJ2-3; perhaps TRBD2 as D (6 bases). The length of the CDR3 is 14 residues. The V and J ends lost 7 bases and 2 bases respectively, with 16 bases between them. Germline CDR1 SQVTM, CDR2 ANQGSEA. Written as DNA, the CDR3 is TGCAGCGGCTGCTTATCGGGGGTCACAGATACGCAGTATTTT. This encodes CSGCLSGVTDTQYF.

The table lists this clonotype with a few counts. The CDR3 coding sequence is TGCGCCAGCAGCAAAGGGACAGGGGAACCCGAGCAGTACTTC. This translates into CASSKGTGEPEQYF. The rearrangement joins TRBV5-1 to TRBJ2-7, with 10 bases matching TRBD1. CDR3 size: 14 residues. Germline V gene data show CDR1 as SGHRS and CDR2 as YFSETQ. After removal of 4 bases from V and 6 bases from J, the junction contained 7 bases not matched to a gene.

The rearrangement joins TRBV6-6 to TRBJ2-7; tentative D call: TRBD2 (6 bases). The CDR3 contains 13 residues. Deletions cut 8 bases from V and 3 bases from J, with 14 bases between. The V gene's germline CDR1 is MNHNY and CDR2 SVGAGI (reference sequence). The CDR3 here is CASSSLGSYEQYF. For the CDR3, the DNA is TGTGCCAGCTCGTCACTCGGGAGCTACGAGCAGTACTTC.

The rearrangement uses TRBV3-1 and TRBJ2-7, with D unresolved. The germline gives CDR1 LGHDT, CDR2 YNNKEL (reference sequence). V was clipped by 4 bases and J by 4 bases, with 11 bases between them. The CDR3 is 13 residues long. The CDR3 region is CASSPHLDYEQYF. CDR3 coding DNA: TGTGCCAGCAGCCCTCATCTCGATTACGAGCAGTACTTC.

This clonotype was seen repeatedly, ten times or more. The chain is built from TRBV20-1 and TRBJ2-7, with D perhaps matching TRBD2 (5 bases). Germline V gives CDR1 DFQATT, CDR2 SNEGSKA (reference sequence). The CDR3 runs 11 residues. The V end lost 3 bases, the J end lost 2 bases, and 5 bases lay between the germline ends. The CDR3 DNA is TGCAGTGCTAGGGGAGCCTACGAGCAGTACTTC. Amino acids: CSARGAYEQYF.

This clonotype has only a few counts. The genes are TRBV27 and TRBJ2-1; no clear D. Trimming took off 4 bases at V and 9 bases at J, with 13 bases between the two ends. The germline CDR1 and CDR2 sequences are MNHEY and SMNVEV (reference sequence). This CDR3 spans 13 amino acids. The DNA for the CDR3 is TGTGCCAGCAGTTCCTCTACTCCAGGTGAGCAGTTCTTC. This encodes CASSSSTPGEQFF.

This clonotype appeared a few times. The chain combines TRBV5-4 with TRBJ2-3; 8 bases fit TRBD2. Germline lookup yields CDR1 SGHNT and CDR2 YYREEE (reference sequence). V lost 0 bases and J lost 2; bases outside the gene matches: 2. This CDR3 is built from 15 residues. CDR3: CASSLASGPTDTQYF. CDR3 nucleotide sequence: TGTGCCAGCAGCTTGGCTAGCGGGCCCACAGATACGCAGTATTTT.

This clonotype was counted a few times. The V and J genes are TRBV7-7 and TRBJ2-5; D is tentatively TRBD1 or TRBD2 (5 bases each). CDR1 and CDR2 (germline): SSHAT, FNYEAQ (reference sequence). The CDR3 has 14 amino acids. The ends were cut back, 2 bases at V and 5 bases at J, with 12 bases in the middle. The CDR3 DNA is TGTGCCAGCAGCTTATTCCGGGGCTGGGAGACCCAGTACTTC. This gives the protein CASSLFRGWETQYF.

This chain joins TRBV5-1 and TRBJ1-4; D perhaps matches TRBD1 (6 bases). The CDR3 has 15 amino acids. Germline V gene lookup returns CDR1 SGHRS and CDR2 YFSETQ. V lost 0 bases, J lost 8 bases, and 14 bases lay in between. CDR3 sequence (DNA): TGCGCCAGCAGCTTGGCCACAGGGATAGAAGAAAAACTGTTTTTT. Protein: CASSLATGIEEKLFF. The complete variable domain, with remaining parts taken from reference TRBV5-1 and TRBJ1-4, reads KAGVTQTPRYLIKTRGQQVTLSCSPISGHRSVSWYQQTPGQGLQFLFEYFSETQRNKGNFPGRFSGRQFSNSRSEMNVSTLELGDSALYLCASSLATGIEEKLFFGSGTQLSVL.

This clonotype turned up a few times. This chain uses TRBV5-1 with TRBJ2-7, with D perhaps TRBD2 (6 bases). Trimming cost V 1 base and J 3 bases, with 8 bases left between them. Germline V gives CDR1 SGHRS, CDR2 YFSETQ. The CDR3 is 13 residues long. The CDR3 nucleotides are TGCGCCAGCAGCTTGCGGGAGATCTACGAGCAGTACTTC. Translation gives CASSLREIYEQYF.

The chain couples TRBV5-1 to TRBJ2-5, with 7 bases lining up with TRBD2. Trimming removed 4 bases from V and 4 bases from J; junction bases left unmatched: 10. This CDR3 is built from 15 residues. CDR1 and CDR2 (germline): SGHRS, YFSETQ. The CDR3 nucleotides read TGCGCCAGCAGCCCCCGGTCGTTAGCGGGAGAGACCCAGTACTTC. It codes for CASSPRSLAGETQYF.

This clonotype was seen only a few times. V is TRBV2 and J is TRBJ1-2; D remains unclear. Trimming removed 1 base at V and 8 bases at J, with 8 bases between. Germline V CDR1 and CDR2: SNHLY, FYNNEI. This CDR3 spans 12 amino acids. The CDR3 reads CASSEERRGYTF. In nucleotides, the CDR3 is TGTGCCAGCAGTGAAGAGCGACGCGGCTACACCTTC.

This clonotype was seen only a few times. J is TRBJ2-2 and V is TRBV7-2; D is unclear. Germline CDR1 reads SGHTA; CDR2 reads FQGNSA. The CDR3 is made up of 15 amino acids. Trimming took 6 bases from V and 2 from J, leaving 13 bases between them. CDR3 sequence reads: CASSLGSLNTGELFF. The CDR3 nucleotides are TGTGCCAGCAGTTTGGGCAGCTTAAACACCGGGGAGCTGTTTTTT.

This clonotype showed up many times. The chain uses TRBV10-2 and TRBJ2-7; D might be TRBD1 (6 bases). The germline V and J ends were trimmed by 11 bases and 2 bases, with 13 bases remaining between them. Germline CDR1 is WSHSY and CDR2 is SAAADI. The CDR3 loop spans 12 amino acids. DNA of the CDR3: TGCGCCGGGGGCTGGAGTACCTACGAGCAGTACTTC. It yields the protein CAGGWSTYEQYF.

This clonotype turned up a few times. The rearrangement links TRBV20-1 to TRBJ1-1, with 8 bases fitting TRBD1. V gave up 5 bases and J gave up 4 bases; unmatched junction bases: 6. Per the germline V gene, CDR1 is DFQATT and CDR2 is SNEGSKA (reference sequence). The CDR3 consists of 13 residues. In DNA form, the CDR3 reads TGCAGTGCTGGGCAGGGGGCTGGCACTGAAGCTTTCTTT. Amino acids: CSAGQGAGTEAFF.

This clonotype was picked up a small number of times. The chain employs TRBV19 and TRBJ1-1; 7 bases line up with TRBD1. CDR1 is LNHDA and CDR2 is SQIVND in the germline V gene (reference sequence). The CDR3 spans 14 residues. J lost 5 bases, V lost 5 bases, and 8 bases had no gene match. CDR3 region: CASSSQGDSTEAFF. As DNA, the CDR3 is TGTGCCAGTAGTTCTCAGGGGGATAGTACTGAAGCTTTCTTT. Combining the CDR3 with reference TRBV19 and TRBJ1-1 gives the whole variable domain DGGITQSPKYLFRKEGQNVTLSCEQNLNHDAMYWYRQDPGQGLRLIYYSQIVNDFQKGDIAEGYSVSREKKESFPLTVTSAQKNPTAFYLCASSSQGDSTEAFFGQGTRLTVV.

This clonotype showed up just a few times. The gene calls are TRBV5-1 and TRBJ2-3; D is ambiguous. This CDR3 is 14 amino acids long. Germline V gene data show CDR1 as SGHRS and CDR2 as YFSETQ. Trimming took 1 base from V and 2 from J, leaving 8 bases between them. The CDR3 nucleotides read TGCGCCAGCAGCTTGTCCCAGTTCACAGATACGCAGTATTTT. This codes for CASSLSQFTDTQYF.

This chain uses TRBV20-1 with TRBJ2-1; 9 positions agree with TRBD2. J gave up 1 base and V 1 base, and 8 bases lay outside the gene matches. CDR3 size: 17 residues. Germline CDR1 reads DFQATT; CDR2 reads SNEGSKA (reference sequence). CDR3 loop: CSARGPLSGSSYNEQFF. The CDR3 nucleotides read TGCAGTGCTAGAGGCCCCCTTAGCGGGAGTTCCTACAATGAGCAGTTCTTC.

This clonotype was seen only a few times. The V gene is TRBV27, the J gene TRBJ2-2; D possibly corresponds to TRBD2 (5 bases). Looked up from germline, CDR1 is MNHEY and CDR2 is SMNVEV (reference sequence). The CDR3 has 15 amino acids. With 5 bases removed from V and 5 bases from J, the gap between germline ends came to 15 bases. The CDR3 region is CASSEWTVNTGELFF. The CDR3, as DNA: TGTGCCAGCAGTGAGTGGACTGTGAATACCGGGGAGCTGTTTTTT.

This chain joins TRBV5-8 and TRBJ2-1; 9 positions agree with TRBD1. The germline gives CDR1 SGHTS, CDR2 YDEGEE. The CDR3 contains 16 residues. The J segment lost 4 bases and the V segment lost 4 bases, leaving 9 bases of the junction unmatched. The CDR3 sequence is CASSLPGQGIYNEQFF. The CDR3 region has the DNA TGTGCCAGCAGCCTACCGGGACAGGGAATATACAATGAGCAGTTCTTC.

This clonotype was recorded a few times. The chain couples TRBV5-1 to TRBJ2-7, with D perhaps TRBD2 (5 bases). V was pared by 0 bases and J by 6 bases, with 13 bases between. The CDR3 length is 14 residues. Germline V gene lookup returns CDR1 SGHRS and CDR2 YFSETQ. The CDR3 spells CASSLVGGGGEQYF. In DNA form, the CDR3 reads TGCGCCAGCAGCTTGGTAGGAGGCGGTGGCGAGCAGTACTTC.